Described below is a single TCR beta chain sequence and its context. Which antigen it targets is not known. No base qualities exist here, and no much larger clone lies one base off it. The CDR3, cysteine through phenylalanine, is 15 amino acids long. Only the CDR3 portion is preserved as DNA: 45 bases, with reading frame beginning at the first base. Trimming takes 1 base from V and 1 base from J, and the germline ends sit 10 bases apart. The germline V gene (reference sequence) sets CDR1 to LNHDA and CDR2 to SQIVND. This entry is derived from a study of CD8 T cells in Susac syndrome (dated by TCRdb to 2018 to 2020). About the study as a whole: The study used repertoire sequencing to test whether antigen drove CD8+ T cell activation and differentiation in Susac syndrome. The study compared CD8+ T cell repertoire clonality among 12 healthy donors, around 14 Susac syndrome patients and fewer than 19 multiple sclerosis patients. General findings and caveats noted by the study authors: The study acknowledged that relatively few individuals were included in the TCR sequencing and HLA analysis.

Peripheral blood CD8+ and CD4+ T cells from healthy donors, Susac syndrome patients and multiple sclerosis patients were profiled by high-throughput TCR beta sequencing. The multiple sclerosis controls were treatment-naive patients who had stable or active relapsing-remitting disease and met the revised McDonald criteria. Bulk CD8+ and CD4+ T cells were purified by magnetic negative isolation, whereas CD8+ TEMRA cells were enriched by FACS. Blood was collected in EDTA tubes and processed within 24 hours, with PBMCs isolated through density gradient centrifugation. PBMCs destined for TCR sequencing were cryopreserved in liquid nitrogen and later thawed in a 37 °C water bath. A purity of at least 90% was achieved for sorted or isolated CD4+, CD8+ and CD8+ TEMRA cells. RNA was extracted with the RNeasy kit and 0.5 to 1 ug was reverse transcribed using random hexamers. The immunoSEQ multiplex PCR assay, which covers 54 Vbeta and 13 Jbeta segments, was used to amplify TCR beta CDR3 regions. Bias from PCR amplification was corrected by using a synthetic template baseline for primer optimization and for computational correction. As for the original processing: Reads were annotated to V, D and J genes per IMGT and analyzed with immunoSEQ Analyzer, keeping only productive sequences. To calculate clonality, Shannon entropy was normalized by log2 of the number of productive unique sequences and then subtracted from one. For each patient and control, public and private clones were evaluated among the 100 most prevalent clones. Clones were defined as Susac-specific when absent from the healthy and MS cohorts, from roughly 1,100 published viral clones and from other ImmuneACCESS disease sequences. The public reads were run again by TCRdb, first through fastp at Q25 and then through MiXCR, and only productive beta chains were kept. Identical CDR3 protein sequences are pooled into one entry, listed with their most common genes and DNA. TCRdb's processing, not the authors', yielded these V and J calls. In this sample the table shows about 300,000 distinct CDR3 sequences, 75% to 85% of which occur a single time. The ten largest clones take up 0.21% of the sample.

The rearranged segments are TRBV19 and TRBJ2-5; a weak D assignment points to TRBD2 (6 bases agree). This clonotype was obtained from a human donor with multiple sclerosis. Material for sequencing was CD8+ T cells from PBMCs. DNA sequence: TGTGCCAGTAGTATAGGGTCACTAGCCCAAGAGACCCAGTACTTC. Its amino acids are CASSIGSLAQETQYF.